The clone carrying this T cell receptor (beta chain) was recorded at least ten times. Its target is not known. Germline values: CDR1 SGHDN, CDR2 FVKESK. Trimming took 4 bases from V and 3 from J; bases not matched to a gene: 5. This CDR3 is built from 15 residues. cDNA synthesis was performed by 5'RACE with 10-nucleotide random UMIs. A single record per CDR3 protein comes from TCRdb applying MiXCR to the 5' RACE reads. The sample lists about 59,000 distinct CDR3 sequences, more than 9.5% seen once, with 9.5% to 12% in the top ten. This sample was taken from a study of neurological immune-mediated disorders. Study-wide results and limits: Healthy controls had more TCR clonal expansion than multiple sclerosis, which showed the least, whereas HTLV-1-associated myelopathy showed the most. Expanded clones shared no CDR3 amino acid sequences across subjects, suggesting private repertoires in all groups.

Unsorted libraries came from 2 million PBMCs stored at -80 °C. The V and J genes are TRBV14 and TRBJ2-1, with 8 bases fitting TRBD2. The sequence was collected from a woman aged 55-75 years with HTLV-1-associated myelopathy (HAM/TSP). The sequenced material came from PBMCs. This CDR3 is CASSLSGTLYNEQFF. DNA for the CDR3: TGTGCCAGCAGCCTTAGCGGGACCCTCTACAATGAGCAGTTCTTC.